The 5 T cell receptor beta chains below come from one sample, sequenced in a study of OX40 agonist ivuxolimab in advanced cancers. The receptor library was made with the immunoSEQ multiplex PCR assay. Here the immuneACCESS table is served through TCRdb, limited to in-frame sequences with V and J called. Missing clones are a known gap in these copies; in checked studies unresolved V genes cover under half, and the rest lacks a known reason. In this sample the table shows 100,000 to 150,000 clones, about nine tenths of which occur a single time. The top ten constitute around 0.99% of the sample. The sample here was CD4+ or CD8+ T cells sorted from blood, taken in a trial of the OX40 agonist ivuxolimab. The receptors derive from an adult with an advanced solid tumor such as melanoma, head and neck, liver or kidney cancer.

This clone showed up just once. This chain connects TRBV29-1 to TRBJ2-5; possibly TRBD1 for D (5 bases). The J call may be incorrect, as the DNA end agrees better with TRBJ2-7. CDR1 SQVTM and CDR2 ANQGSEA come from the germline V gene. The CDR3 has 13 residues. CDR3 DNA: TGCAGCGTCGCGGAAGGGGCCCCCTACGAGCAGTACTTC. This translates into CSVAEGAPYEQYF.

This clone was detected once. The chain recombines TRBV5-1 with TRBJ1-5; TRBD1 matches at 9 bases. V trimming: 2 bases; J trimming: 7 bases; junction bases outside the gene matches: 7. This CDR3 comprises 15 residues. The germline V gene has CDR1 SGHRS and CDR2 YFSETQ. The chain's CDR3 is CASSLDTGGGQPQHF. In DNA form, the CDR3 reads TGCGCCAGCAGCTTAGACACAGGGGGCGGACAGCCCCAGCATTTT.

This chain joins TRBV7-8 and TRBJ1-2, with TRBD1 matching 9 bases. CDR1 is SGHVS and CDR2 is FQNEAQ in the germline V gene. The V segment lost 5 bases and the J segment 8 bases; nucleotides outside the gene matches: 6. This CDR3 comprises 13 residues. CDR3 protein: CASSVQGAEGYTF. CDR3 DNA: TGTGCCAGCAGCGTACAGGGGGCTGAAGGCTACACCTTC.

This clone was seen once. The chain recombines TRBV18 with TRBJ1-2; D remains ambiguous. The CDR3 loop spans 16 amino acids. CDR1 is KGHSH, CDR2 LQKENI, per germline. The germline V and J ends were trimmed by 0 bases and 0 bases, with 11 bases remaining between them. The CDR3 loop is CASSPPGAGANYGYTF. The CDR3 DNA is TGTGCCAGCTCACCACCGGGCGCAGGCGCTAACTATGGCTACACCTTC.

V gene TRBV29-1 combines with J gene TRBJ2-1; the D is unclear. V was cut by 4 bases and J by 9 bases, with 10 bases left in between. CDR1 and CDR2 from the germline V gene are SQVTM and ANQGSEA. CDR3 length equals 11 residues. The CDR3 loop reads CSVGLTTEQFF. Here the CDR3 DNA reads TGCAGCGTTGGATTAACTACTGAGCAGTTCTTC.